The clone carrying this T cell receptor (beta chain) was seen repeatedly, ten times or more. Its specificity is unknown. The source of the sample is a study of regulatory T cells in long-lasting Graves disease. Both iRepertoire HTBI primers and Arm-PCR of CDR3 regions were used to build the TCR beta libraries. TCRdb recomputed calls from the multiplex PCR reads with MiXCR, one row per CDR3 protein. The table has approximately 300,000 distinct CDR3 sequences, roughly 18% seen once. Study results and caveats: Newly diagnosed Graves' patients exceeded persistent ones in TCR diversity.

Trimming stripped 0 bases from V and 7 bases from J, with 7 bases between. Germline CDR1 and CDR2: LGHDT and YNNKEL (reference sequence). This CDR3 comprises 13 residues. Regarding time point: newly diagnosed GD, antithyroid drugs for less than 3 months. Making the TCR library involved RNA that had been extracted from PBMCs. The J gene is TRBJ2-1, the V gene TRBV3-1; no definite D call. This sequence originates from a female donor with Graves disease. The sample here was peripheral blood mononuclear cells (PBMCs), taken at new diagnosis, from a patient treated with antithyroid drugs. This chain's CDR3 is CASSQELKNEQFF. The CDR3 DNA is TGTGCCAGCAGCCAAGAGCTAAAGAATGAGCAGTTCTTC.